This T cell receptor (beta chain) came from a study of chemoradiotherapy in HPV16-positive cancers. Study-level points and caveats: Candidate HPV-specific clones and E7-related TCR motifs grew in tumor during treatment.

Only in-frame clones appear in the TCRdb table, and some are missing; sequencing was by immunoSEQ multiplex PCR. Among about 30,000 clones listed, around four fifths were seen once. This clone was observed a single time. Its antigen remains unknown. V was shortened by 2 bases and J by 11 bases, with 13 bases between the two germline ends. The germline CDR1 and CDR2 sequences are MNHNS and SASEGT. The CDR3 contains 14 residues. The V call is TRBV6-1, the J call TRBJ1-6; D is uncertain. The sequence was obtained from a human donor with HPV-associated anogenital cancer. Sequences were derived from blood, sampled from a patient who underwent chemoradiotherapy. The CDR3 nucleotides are TGTGCCAGCAGTGAATTCGGGGTTCCCACACCCCTCCACTTT. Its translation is CASSEFGVPTPLHF.